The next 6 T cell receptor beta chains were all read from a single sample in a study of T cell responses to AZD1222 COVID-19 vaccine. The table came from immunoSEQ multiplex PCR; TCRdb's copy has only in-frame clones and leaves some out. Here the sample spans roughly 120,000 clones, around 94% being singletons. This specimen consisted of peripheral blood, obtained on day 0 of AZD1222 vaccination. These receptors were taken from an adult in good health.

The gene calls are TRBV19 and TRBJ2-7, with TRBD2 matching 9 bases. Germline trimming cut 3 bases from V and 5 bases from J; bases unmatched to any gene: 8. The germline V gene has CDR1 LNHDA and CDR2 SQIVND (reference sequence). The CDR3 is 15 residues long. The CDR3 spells CASSMVAGVTHEQYF. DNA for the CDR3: TGTGCCAGTAGTATGGTAGCGGGAGTAACCCACGAGCAGTACTTC.

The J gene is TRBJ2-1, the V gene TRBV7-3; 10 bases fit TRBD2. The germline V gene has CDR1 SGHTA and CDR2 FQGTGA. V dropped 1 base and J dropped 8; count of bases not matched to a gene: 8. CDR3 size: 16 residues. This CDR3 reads CASSLMPSGSRYEQFF. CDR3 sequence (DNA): TGTGCCAGCAGCTTAATGCCTAGCGGGAGTAGGTATGAGCAGTTCTTC.

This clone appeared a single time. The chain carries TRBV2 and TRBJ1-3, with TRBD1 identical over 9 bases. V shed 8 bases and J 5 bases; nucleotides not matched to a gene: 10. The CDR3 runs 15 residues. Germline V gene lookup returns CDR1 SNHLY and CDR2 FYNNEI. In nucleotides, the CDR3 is TGTGCCAGCGCACCCACAGGGGGCGCGAGAAACACCATATATTTT. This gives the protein CASAPTGGARNTIYF.

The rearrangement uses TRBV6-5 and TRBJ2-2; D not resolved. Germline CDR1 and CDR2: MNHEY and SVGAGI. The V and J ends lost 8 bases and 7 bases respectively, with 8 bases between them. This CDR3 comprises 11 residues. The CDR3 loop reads CASSRGGELFF. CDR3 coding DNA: TGTGCCAGCTCCAGAGGCGGGGAGCTGTTTTTT.

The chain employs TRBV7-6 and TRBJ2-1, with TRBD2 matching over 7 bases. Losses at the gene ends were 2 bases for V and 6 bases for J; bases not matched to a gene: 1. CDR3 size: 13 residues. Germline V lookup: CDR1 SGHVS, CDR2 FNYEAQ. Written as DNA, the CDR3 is TGTGCCAGCAGCTTACGGGGGGTCAATGAGCAGTTCTTC. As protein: CASSLRGVNEQFF.

This CDR3 reads CAWRRREGYGYTF. The CDR3, as DNA: TGTGCCTGGAGGAGGAGGGAAGGCTATGGCTACACCTTC. This chain uses TRBV30 with TRBJ1-2; D gene unclear. Germline lookup yields CDR1 GTSNPN and CDR2 SVGIG (reference sequence). This CDR3 region has 13 residues. Deletions cut 3 bases from V and 4 bases from J, with 12 bases between. Using reference TRBV30 and TRBJ1-2 for the parts outside the CDR3, the full variable domain is SQTIHQWPATLVQPVGSPLSLECTVEGTSNPNLYWYRQAAGRGLQLLFYSVGIGQISSEVPQNLSASRPQDRQFILSSKKLLLSDSGFYLCAWRRREGYGYTFGSGTRLTVV.